Detailed here is one T cell receptor (beta chain). What it binds is unknown. The data derive from a study of OX40 agonist ivuxolimab in advanced cancers. About the study: Patients undergoing dose escalation presented with hepatocellular carcinoma, melanoma, renal cell or head and neck cancer. Mean age 60 years, range 23 to 79; approximately 80% male.

Generated by immunoSEQ multiplex PCR, the TCRdb table keeps only in-frame clones and is missing some. The sample shows about 61,000 clones, about 85% of them seen only once. V gave up 3 bases and J gave up 6 bases, with 15 bases separating them. The CDR3 runs to 15 residues. Per germline, CDR1 ENHRY and CDR2 SYGVKD. Study-wide findings and caveats: On average, CD8+ T cells showed a greater number of expanded clones than CD4+.

The input for sequencing was CD4+ or CD8+ T cells sorted from blood, taken in a trial of the OX40 agonist ivuxolimab. The chain has TRBV10-3 and TRBJ2-1; the D gene is possibly TRBD2 (6 bases). The receptor comes from an adult with an advanced solid tumor such as melanoma, head and neck, liver or kidney cancer. The CDR3 region has the DNA TGTGCCATCAGTGACGCGGGGAGTCACTCCAATGAGCAGTTCTTC. As protein: CAISDAGSHSNEQFF.